This entry lists 30 T cell receptor beta chains sequenced from one sample in a study of cytomegalovirus exposure and HLA in healthy donors. PCR was performed using 60 Vbeta and 13 Jbeta primers. Sequenced by immunoSEQ multiplex PCR; TCRdb stores in-frame clones only, minus some. This repertoire includes roughly 88,000 clones. The sequenced sample was PBMCs. The receptors stem from a man over 45 in good health and CMV-seropositive.

The chain employs TRBV9 and TRBJ2-1, with 13 bases identical to TRBD2. The CDR3 spans 17 residues. Germline V gives CDR1 SGDLS, CDR2 YYNGEE. V was pared by 0 bases and J by 0 bases, with 0 bases of the junction left unmatched. Here the CDR3 DNA reads TGTGCCAGCAGCGTAGGGACTAGCGGGAGCTCCTACAATGAGCAGTTCTTC. It encodes CASSVGTSGSSYNEQFF.

The gene calls are TRBV30 and TRBJ1-2; TRBD1 agrees at 7 bases. Germline-derived CDR1 and CDR2 are GTSNPN and SVGIG (reference sequence). The CDR3 runs to 14 residues. V was clipped by 2 bases and J by 5 bases; unmatched bases: 8. For the CDR3, the DNA is TGTGCCTGGAGTCTAGGGCCAGGGGGGTATGGCTACACCTTC. Translating gives CAWSLGPGGYGYTF. Variable domain in full (rest from reference TRBV30 and TRBJ1-2): SQTIHQWPATLVQPVGSPLSLECTVEGTSNPNLYWYRQAAGRGLQLLFYSVGIGQISSEVPQNLSASRPQDRQFILSSKKLLLSDSGFYLCAWSLGPGGYGYTFGSGTRLTVV.

The J gene is TRBJ2-5, the V gene TRBV5-1; D is undetermined. V lost 2 bases and J 4 bases, leaving 6 bases between the germline ends. This CDR3 is 12 amino acids long. Germline loops: CDR1 SGHRS, CDR2 YFSETQ. The CDR3 DNA sequence: TGCGCCAGCAGCTTTAACGGAGAGACCCAGTACTTC. Translating it yields CASSFNGETQYF.

The chain has TRBV9 and TRBJ2-1; 7 bases align to TRBD2. Trimming at V came to 1 base and at J to 3 bases, leaving 4 bases not matched to a gene. The CDR3 runs to 15 residues. Germline V gene lookup returns CDR1 SGDLS and CDR2 YYNGEE. DNA for the CDR3: TGTGCCAGCAGCGTACTAAGCGGGAACTACAATGAGCAGTTCTTC. It codes for CASSVLSGNYNEQFF.

The chain combines TRBV10-1 with TRBJ2-4, with D maybe TRBD2 (7 bases). The CDR3 is 12 residues long. V gave up 5 bases and J gave up 11 bases, with 13 bases separating them. Germline V gives CDR1 WNHNN, CDR2 SYGVQD (reference sequence). This chain's CDR3 is CASSPPGGLQYF. CDR3 bases: TGCGCCAGCAGTCCCCCGGGGGGCCTTCAGTACTTC.

The chain carries TRBV10-3 and TRBJ2-3, with D tentatively TRBD2 (6 bases). The germline V gene has CDR1 ENHRY and CDR2 SYGVKD. V dropped 0 bases and J dropped 4 bases, with 11 bases sitting between them. The CDR3 sequence is 15 residues long. CDR3 region: CAISESGGLADTQYF. DNA of the CDR3: TGTGCCATCAGTGAGTCAGGAGGGTTGGCAGATACGCAGTATTTT.

The chain recombines TRBV5-4 with TRBJ2-3; D is unresolved. CDR3 length: 14 amino acids. V was pared by 4 bases and J by 1 base, with 10 bases between. Germline V gene lookup returns CDR1 SGHNT and CDR2 YYREEE (reference sequence). The DNA of the CDR3 is TGTGCCAGCAGCCTACATGCGGGCACAGATACGCAGTATTTT. Translated, it gives CASSLHAGTDTQYF.

CDR3 amino acids: CASSPGALSNQPQHF. The DNA for the CDR3 is TGTGCCAGTAGCCCTGGGGCCCTTAGCAATCAGCCCCAGCATTTT. The rearrangement uses TRBV19 and TRBJ1-5; a possible D gene is TRBD1 (5 bases). The V and J ends lost 6 bases and 0 bases respectively, with 12 bases between them. This CDR3 region has 15 residues. Germline V gives CDR1 LNHDA, CDR2 SQIVND (reference sequence).

The chain recombines TRBV5-1 with TRBJ1-2; 7 bases match TRBD1. V dropped 3 bases and J dropped 4; count of bases not matched to a gene: 18. The CDR3 consists of 18 residues. Germline V lookup: CDR1 SGHRS, CDR2 YFSETQ. The CDR3 is CASSSDIYYRGDLYGYTF. CDR3 bases: TGCGCCAGCAGCTCCGACATTTATTACAGGGGCGACCTCTATGGCTACACCTTC.

V and J are TRBV28 and TRBJ2-3; 8 bases match TRBD1. The CDR3 contains 18 residues. The J segment lost 0 bases and the V segment lost 5 bases, leaving 13 bases of the junction unmatched. CDR1 MDHEN and CDR2 SYDVKM come from the germline V gene. CDR3: CASSIDRGPTRSTDTQYF. The CDR3, as DNA: TGTGCCAGCAGTATCGACAGGGGACCTACTCGTAGCACAGATACGCAGTATTTT.

The chain joins TRBV4-3 to TRBJ1-5; tentatively, D is TRBD1 (5 bases). The CDR3 covers 15 residues. V lost 0 bases, J lost 7 bases, and 13 bases lay in between. Germline CDR1 LGHNA, CDR2 YSLEER. DNA of the CDR3: TGCGCCAGCAGCCAAGAGGCAGGGAACAAACAGCCCCAGCATTTT. This encodes CASSQEAGNKQPQHF.

For the CDR3, the DNA is TGTGCCAGCTCACCGTCCGGGACTAGCGGGAACACCGGGGAGCTGTTTTTT. It yields the protein CASSPSGTSGNTGELFF. V gene TRBV18 combines with J gene TRBJ2-2; 11 nucleotides agree with TRBD2. Germline CDR1 is KGHSH and CDR2 is LQKENI. This CDR3 region has 17 residues. Losses at the gene ends were 3 bases for V and 1 base for J; bases not matched to a gene: 4.

The chain couples TRBV27 to TRBJ2-5; D gene unclear. Germline V lookup: CDR1 MNHEY, CDR2 SMNVEV (reference sequence). The CDR3 is made up of 14 amino acids. V was pared by 6 bases and J by 1 base, with 12 bases between. Here the CDR3 reads CASRISSSQETQYF. The CDR3 DNA is TGTGCCAGCAGGATAAGTAGCTCCCAAGAGACCCAGTACTTC.

This chain uses TRBV28 with TRBJ2-5, with a weak D call TRBD1 (6 bases). V lost 7 bases and J lost 0, with 12 bases in between. CDR1 and CDR2 from the germline V gene are MDHEN and SYDVKM. This CDR3 is built from 14 residues. Here the CDR3 reads CASTWTEDQETQYF. For the CDR3, the DNA is TGTGCCAGCACCTGGACAGAGGACCAAGAGACCCAGTACTTC.

The chain carries TRBV27 and TRBJ2-1, with 9 bases aligning to TRBD1. Germline loops: CDR1 MNHEY, CDR2 SMNVEV (reference sequence). The CDR3 extends over 15 amino acids. Trimming at V came to 5 bases and at J to 5 bases, leaving 7 bases not matched to a gene. CDR3 sequence (DNA): TGTGCCAGCAGTCCCCTACAGGGGGCGGACAATGAGCAGTTCTTC. Translating it yields CASSPLQGADNEQFF.

The chain couples TRBV30 to TRBJ1-2; D may be TRBD1 (6 bases). This CDR3 contains 14 residues. Between the trimmed V and J ends, which lost 4 bases and 4 bases, there was a span of 16 bases. Germline V gene data show CDR1 as GTSNPN and CDR2 as SVGIG (reference sequence). CDR3 sequence reads: CAWIPKTGRYGYTF. The CDR3 coding sequence is TGTGCCTGGATCCCTAAGACAGGCCGCTATGGCTACACCTTC.

The genes are TRBV4-3 and TRBJ2-1, with 9 bases lining up with TRBD2. Germline assignment: CDR1 LGHNA and CDR2 YSLEER. V lost 0 bases, J lost 6 bases, and 9 bases stayed unmatched. The CDR3 sequence is 17 residues long. The CDR3 DNA sequence: TGCGCCAGCAGCCAAGATCGGCTAGCGGGAACCTCCAATGAGCAGTTCTTC. As protein: CASSQDRLAGTSNEQFF.

As DNA, the CDR3 is TGCGCCAGCAGCTCAGGTCCGGAGGGGTTCGGAGAGTCCTACGAGCAGTACTTC. Its protein is CASSSGPEGFGESYEQYF. The chain links TRBV4-1 to TRBJ2-7; a possible D gene is TRBD2 (6 bases). Per germline, CDR1 MGHRA and CDR2 YSYEKL. V lost 5 bases, J lost 1 base, and 24 bases lay in between. The CDR3 runs 18 residues.

The genes are TRBV9 and TRBJ2-5; D ambiguous. There are 15 residues in the CDR3. V was cut by 0 bases and J by 2 bases, with 11 bases left in between. CDR1 and CDR2 from the germline V gene are SGDLS and YYNGEE. In DNA form, the CDR3 reads TGTGCCAGCAGCGTAGGGAGCATCCGTCAAGAGACCCAGTACTTC. It translates to CASSVGSIRQETQYF.

The chain combines TRBV28 with TRBJ2-7; D not resolved. This CDR3 has 12 amino acids. CDR1 MDHEN and CDR2 SYDVKM come from the germline V gene. V was clipped by 7 bases and J by 2 bases, with 9 bases between them. The CDR3 is CASNAGTYEQYV. In DNA, the CDR3 is TGTGCCAGCAACGCAGGAACCTACGAGCAGTACGTC.

The chain employs TRBV7-2 and TRBJ2-2; possible D gene TRBD1, 5 bases. The ends were cut back, 5 bases at V and 6 bases at J, with 10 bases in the middle. This CDR3 is 13 amino acids long. Germline loops: CDR1 SGHTA, CDR2 FQGNSA. The CDR3 protein is CASSEMGPGELFF. For the CDR3, the DNA is TGTGCCAGCAGCGAGATGGGGCCCGGGGAGCTGTTTTTT.

The DNA of the CDR3 is TGCGCCAGCAGCCAAGATTCAGGGAGGGCGAATCAGCCCCAGCATTTT. It is translated as CASSQDSGRANQPQHF. The chain combines TRBV4-1 with TRBJ1-5; a possible D gene is TRBD1 (5 bases). V was shortened by 0 bases and J by 4 bases, with 13 bases between the two germline ends. Germline CDR1 is MGHRA and CDR2 is YSYEKL. The CDR3 contains 16 residues.

The chain combines TRBV6-1 with TRBJ2-1, with 7 bases fitting TRBD1. V lost 7 bases and J lost 2; bases outside the gene matches: 5. Looked up from germline, CDR1 is MNHNS and CDR2 is SASEGT. The CDR3 is 14 amino acids. In DNA form, the CDR3 reads TGTGCCAGCAACCGGGACAGCACCTACAATGAGCAGTTCTTC. Translation gives CASNRDSTYNEQFF.

The chain is built from TRBV7-2 and TRBJ2-7; 10 bases match TRBD2. Unmatched junction bases numbered 5, after V lost 6 bases and J lost 0 bases. The CDR3 contains 15 residues. CDR1 is SGHTA, CDR2 FQGNSA, per germline. The CDR3 DNA reads as TGTGCCAGCAGTTTCCCTAGCGGGAGCTCCTACGAGCAGTACTTC. As protein: CASSFPSGSSYEQYF.

The V gene is TRBV5-4, the J gene TRBJ2-5; perhaps TRBD1 as D (6 bases). CDR1 and CDR2 from the germline V gene are SGHNT and YYREEE (reference sequence). The CDR3 has 14 residues. The V end was cut by 1 base, the J end by 5 bases, with 12 bases between. The CDR3 region has the DNA TGTGCCAGCAGCTTGTCCAGGGGCCTGGAGACCCAGTACTTC. Encoded protein: CASSLSRGLETQYF.

As DNA, the CDR3 is TGTGCCAGCAGCTCCTGGCCTGTAGAGACCCAGTACTTC. This sequence encodes CASSSWPVETQYF. The rearrangement uses TRBV11-3 and TRBJ2-5, with D unresolved. The germline CDR1 and CDR2 sequences are SGHNT and YENEEA. Trimming pared 4 bases from V and 4 bases from J, leaving 10 bases between. CDR3 length equals 13 residues.

The chain has TRBV7-9 and TRBJ2-5, with a possible D match to TRBD2 (6 bases). This CDR3 is 14 amino acids long. Trimming shortened V by 1 base and J by 4 bases, and 10 bases separated the two germline ends. CDR1 is SEHNR, CDR2 FQNEAQ, per germline (reference sequence). CDR3 region: CASSLELGGETQYF. The CDR3 region has the DNA TGTGCCAGCAGCTTAGAATTGGGGGGAGAGACCCAGTACTTC.

As to this clone: Sequence at one end of the junction differs from germline and may be a read error. The rearrangement links TRBV6-1 to TRBJ1-1; D is undetermined. The CDR3 loop spans 10 amino acids. Germline V CDR1 and CDR2: MNHNS, SASEGT. CDR3 amino acids: CASSDLRRVF. The CDR3 DNA follows: TGTGCCAGCAGTGATTTGAGGCGCGTCTTT.

The genes are TRBV4-1 and TRBJ2-1; 11 positions match TRBD2. The CDR3 is 22 amino acids. Germline trimming cut 1 base from V and 8 bases from J; bases unmatched to any gene: 25. Looked up from germline, CDR1 is MGHRA and CDR2 is YSYEKL. CDR3 bases: TGCGCCAGCAGCCAAGTGCCTAGGAGGGTAGCGGGAGGGCCGGGTGTGGGGGATGAGCAGTTCTTC. Its protein is CASSQVPRRVAGGPGVGDEQFF.

The CDR3 DNA sequence: TGTGCCAGCTCACCACTGGCCGGGAGGGCCGGGGACGAGCAGTACTTC. Translating gives CASSPLAGRAGDEQYF. V and J are TRBV18 and TRBJ2-7; 8 nucleotides agree with TRBD2. The CDR3 covers 16 residues. Trimming removed 1 base from V and 5 bases from J; junction bases left unmatched: 10. Germline CDR1 is KGHSH and CDR2 is LQKENI.